Listed below are T cell receptor beta chains from one sample, sequenced in a study of blood T cell repertoires in COVID-19. The repertoire was sequenced with immunoSEQ multiplex PCR; TCRdb's copy has only in-frame clones and lacks some. Of under 150,000 clones in the sample, about 80% were seen once. The sequenced sample was PBMCs or T cells enriched from blood (not recorded which). The receptors come from a man aged 40-55 years with acute COVID-19. Both conserved end residues are part of each CDR3. D genes are given only for firm matches. Expanded clones get a size class; other rows say once, few or many, or leave the size out.

d_gene: TRBD2
j_gene: TRBJ2-3
abundance: .
v_gene: TRBV4-2
CDR3nt: TGTGCCAGCAGCCAAGGTCTAGCGGGGGGTTCCACAGATACGCAGTATTTT
CDR3aa: CASSQGLAGGSTDTQYF

d_gene: TRBD1
j_gene: TRBJ1-1
abundance: .
v_gene: TRBV19
CDR3nt: TGTGCCAGTAGTATAGGAGGGGGCCTCGGAGACACTGAAGCTTTCTTT
CDR3aa: CASSIGGGLGDTEAFF

d_gene: .
j_gene: TRBJ2-5
abundance: once
v_gene: TRBV24-1
CDR3nt: TGTGCCACCAGTGGAGGGGAGACCCAGTACTTC
CDR3aa: CATSGGETQYF

d_gene: TRBD1
j_gene: TRBJ1-1
abundance: .
v_gene: TRBV4-2
CDR3nt: TGTGCCAGCAGCCAAACGGACAGGGAGGCTTTCTTT
CDR3aa: CASSQTDREAFF

d_gene: .
j_gene: TRBJ1-1
abundance: .
v_gene: TRBV5-4
CDR3nt: TGTGCCAGCAGCTTAACAGGGAGCGATGAAGCTTTCTTT
CDR3aa: CASSLTGSDEAFF

d_gene: TRBD2
j_gene: TRBJ2-5
abundance: .
v_gene: TRBV5-1
CDR3nt: TGCGCCAGCAGCCGCGGACTAGCGGCAGAAGAGACCCAGTACTTC
CDR3aa: CASSRGLAAEETQYF

d_gene: TRBD1
j_gene: TRBJ1-1
abundance: .
v_gene: TRBV25-1
CDR3nt: TGTGCCAGCAGTGAAGGGGACAGGCTGAACACTGAAGCTTTCTTT
CDR3aa: CASSEGDRLNTEAFF

d_gene: .
j_gene: TRBJ2-3
abundance: .
v_gene: TRBV5-1
CDR3nt: TGCGCCAGCAGCTTGGATGGGGCTACCGGCACAGATACGCAGTATTTT
CDR3aa: CASSLDGATGTDTQYF

d_gene: TRBD1
j_gene: TRBJ1-5
abundance: .
v_gene: TRBV19
CDR3nt: TGTGCCAGTAGTCGGACAGGGACTAGCAATCAGCCCCAGCATTTT
CDR3aa: CASSRTGTSNQPQHF

d_gene: .
j_gene: TRBJ1-1
abundance: .
v_gene: TRBV7-9
CDR3nt: TGTGCCAGCAGTTTCGGGACACTGACTGAAGCTTTCTTT
CDR3aa: CASSFGTLTEAFF

d_gene: TRBD2
j_gene: TRBJ2-3
abundance: .
v_gene: TRBV28
CDR3nt: TGTGCCAGCAGTTTTACTAGCGGGGGGGCTGGTACGCAGTATTTT
CDR3aa: CASSFTSGGAGTQYF

d_gene: .
j_gene: TRBJ2-7
abundance: .
v_gene: TRBV7-2
CDR3nt: TGTGCCAGCAGCTGGACGGGACAGAGACTAGACTCCTACGAGCAGTACTTC
CDR3aa: CASSWTGQRLDSYEQYF

d_gene: TRBD2
j_gene: TRBJ2-1
abundance: .
v_gene: TRBV7-2
CDR3nt: TGTGCCAGCAGCTTCCTAGCGGGACGTGAGCAGTTCTTC
CDR3aa: CASSFLAGREQFF

d_gene: TRBD1
j_gene: TRBJ1-2
abundance: .
v_gene: TRBV3-1/TRBV3-2
CDR3nt: TGTGCCAGCAGCCGCGGGACAGTAGATGGCTACACCTTC
CDR3aa: CASSRGTVDGYTF

d_gene: .
j_gene: TRBJ1-1
abundance: .
v_gene: TRBV7-3
CDR3nt: TGTGCCAGCAGCTTGGACAGACTCACTGAAGCTTTCTTT
CDR3aa: CASSLDRLTEAFF

d_gene: .
j_gene: TRBJ1-2
abundance: .
v_gene: TRBV11-2
CDR3nt: TGTGCCAGCAGTTTCTCCGAGCCCTATGGCTACACCTTC
CDR3aa: CASSFSEPYGYTF

d_gene: TRBD2
j_gene: TRBJ2-3
abundance: .
v_gene: TRBV7-3
CDR3nt: TGTGCCAGCAGCTCGACTAGCGTGGATACGCAGTATTTT
CDR3aa: CASSSTSVDTQYF

d_gene: .
j_gene: TRBJ2-3
abundance: .
v_gene: TRBV13
CDR3nt: TGTGCCAGCAGCCCCCTCGAGAGCCGCACAGATACGCAGTATTTT
CDR3aa: CASSPLESRTDTQYF

d_gene: .
j_gene: TRBJ1-5
abundance: .
v_gene: TRBV25-1
CDR3nt: TGTGCCAGCAGTGAATCCGGCAGGTCTAGCAATCAGCCCCAGCATTTT
CDR3aa: CASSESGRSSNQPQHF

d_gene: .
j_gene: TRBJ1-1
abundance: .
v_gene: TRBV12-3/TRBV12-4
CDR3nt: TGTGCCAGCAGCTCACAGGTGAACACTGAAGCTTTCTTT
CDR3aa: CASSSQVNTEAFF

d_gene: TRBD1
j_gene: TRBJ2-2
abundance: .
v_gene: TRBV19
CDR3nt: TGTGCCAGTAGTATCGGACAGGGGGCGAACACCGGGGAGCTGTTTTTT
CDR3aa: CASSIGQGANTGELFF

d_gene: .
j_gene: TRBJ2-7
abundance: .
v_gene: TRBV20-1
CDR3nt: TGCAGTGCTAGTAACGGGGGTTCTGCCTACGAGCAGTACTTC
CDR3aa: CSASNGGSAYEQYF

d_gene: TRBD2
j_gene: TRBJ2-1
abundance: .
v_gene: TRBV2
CDR3nt: TGTGCCAGCAGTGAATCAGGGACTAGCGGGAGAGGAGACAATGAGCAGTTCTTC
CDR3aa: CASSESGTSGRGDNEQFF

d_gene: .
j_gene: TRBJ2-3
abundance: .
v_gene: TRBV19
CDR3nt: TGTGCCAGTAGTCTCACAGATACGCAGTATTTT
CDR3aa: CASSLTDTQYF

d_gene: TRBD1
j_gene: TRBJ1-2
abundance: .
v_gene: TRBV9
CDR3nt: TGTGCCAGCAGCGTCCTGGACAGGGCGGACTATGGCTACACCTTC
CDR3aa: CASSVLDRADYGYTF

d_gene: TRBD2
j_gene: TRBJ2-1
abundance: once
v_gene: TRBV7-3
CDR3nt: TGTGCCAGCAGCTTACCGCCCGGACTAGCGGGAGATGAGCAGTTCTTC
CDR3aa: CASSLPPGLAGDEQFF

d_gene: TRBD1
j_gene: TRBJ1-1
abundance: .
v_gene: TRBV2
CDR3nt: TGTGCCACCAAGGGACAGCTTAACACTGAAGCTTTCTTT
CDR3aa: CATKGQLNTEAFF

d_gene: .
j_gene: TRBJ1-5
abundance: few
v_gene: TRBV12-3/TRBV12-4
CDR3nt: TGTGCCAGCAGCCCTCAGGGGAATCAGCCCCAGCATTTT
CDR3aa: CASSPQGNQPQHF

d_gene: .
j_gene: TRBJ2-7
abundance: .
v_gene: TRBV5-4
CDR3nt: TGTGCCAGCAGCTCCAGGGATGTTTCCGAGCAGTACTTC
CDR3aa: CASSSRDVSEQYF

d_gene: TRBD2
j_gene: TRBJ2-3
abundance: .
v_gene: TRBV9
CDR3nt: TGTGCCAGCAGCACCAGCGGGACTAGCACAGATACGCAGTATTTT
CDR3aa: CASSTSGTSTDTQYF

d_gene: .
j_gene: TRBJ1-1
abundance: .
v_gene: TRBV5-1
CDR3nt: TGCGCCAGCAGCCCCCCAAGCGAGGGGAACACTGAAGCTTTCTTT
CDR3aa: CASSPPSEGNTEAFF

d_gene: TRBD1
j_gene: TRBJ1-1
abundance: once
v_gene: TRBV28
CDR3nt: TGTGCCAGCAGTTCGGTTAGACAGGGCGCTGAAGCTTTCTTT
CDR3aa: CASSSVRQGAEAFF

d_gene: TRBD2
j_gene: TRBJ2-1
abundance: .
v_gene: TRBV9
CDR3nt: TGTGCCAGCAGCGTAGGCCTGGGACTAGCGGGAGTAGCAGATTACAATGAGCAGTTCTTC
CDR3aa: CASSVGLGLAGVADYNEQFF

d_gene: TRBD1
j_gene: TRBJ1-5
abundance: .
v_gene: TRBV18
CDR3nt: TGTGCCAGCTCCCAGGGGGGTACGGACCAGCCCCAGCATTTT
CDR3aa: CASSQGGTDQPQHF

d_gene: TRBD1
j_gene: TRBJ1-1
abundance: .
v_gene: TRBV18
CDR3nt: TGTGCCAGCTCACCACAGGGGGCCGGTGGCACTGAAGCTTTCTTT
CDR3aa: CASSPQGAGGTEAFF

d_gene: .
j_gene: TRBJ1-5
abundance: .
v_gene: TRBV3-1/TRBV3-2
CDR3nt: TGTGCCAGCAGCCAATTACAGGGTAGCAATCAGCCCCAGCATTTT
CDR3aa: CASSQLQGSNQPQHF

d_gene: .
j_gene: TRBJ1-2
abundance: once
v_gene: TRBV18
CDR3nt: TGTGCCAGCTCACCTCCCGGGTCAAACCTCCTCTATGGCTACACCTTC
CDR3aa: CASSPPGSNLLYGYTF

d_gene: TRBD1
j_gene: TRBJ1-6
abundance: .
v_gene: TRBV6-5
CDR3nt: TGTGCCAGCAGCTCGGACAGGAAGGATTCACCCCTCCACTTT
CDR3aa: CASSSDRKDSPLHF

d_gene: TRBD1
j_gene: TRBJ1-2
abundance: .
v_gene: TRBV24-1
CDR3nt: TGTGCCACCAGTGATTTCCGGGACAGAAGTGGCTACACCTTC
CDR3aa: CATSDFRDRSGYTF

d_gene: .
j_gene: TRBJ1-1
abundance: .
v_gene: TRBV6-9
CDR3nt: TGTGCCAGGACGCACAGGAGGAACACTGAAGCTTTCTTT
CDR3aa: CARTHRRNTEAFF

d_gene: TRBD2
j_gene: TRBJ2-1
abundance: once
v_gene: TRBV27
CDR3nt: TGTGCCAGCAGTCCGGGACTAGCGGGTTGGGGCTTATCGTACAATGAGCAGTTCTTC
CDR3aa: CASSPGLAGWGLSYNEQFF

d_gene: TRBD1
j_gene: TRBJ2-4
abundance: .
v_gene: TRBV19
CDR3nt: TGTGCCAGTAGTATCATAACGGGACAGGGAGCCAAAAACATTCAGTACTTC
CDR3aa: CASSIITGQGAKNIQYF

d_gene: TRBD1
j_gene: TRBJ1-2
abundance: few
v_gene: TRBV5-5
CDR3nt: TGTGCCAGCAGCTGGACAGGGACGGGGTATGGCTACACCTTC
CDR3aa: CASSWTGTGYGYTF

d_gene: TRBD1
j_gene: TRBJ1-1
abundance: .
v_gene: TRBV5-4
CDR3nt: TGTGCCAGCAGCTCGCCTTTGGGACAGCCAGGACCGAGGGTGACTTTCTTT
CDR3aa: CASSSPLGQPGPRVTFF

d_gene: TRBD2
j_gene: TRBJ2-3
abundance: .
v_gene: TRBV6-2/TRBV6-3
CDR3nt: TGTGCCAGCAGTTCTCCTACTAGCGGGAGCACAGATACGCAGTATTTT
CDR3aa: CASSSPTSGSTDTQYF

d_gene: .
j_gene: TRBJ1-1
abundance: .
v_gene: TRBV20-1
CDR3nt: TGCAGTGCTAGTGACAGACAGACTGAAGCTTTCTTT
CDR3aa: CSASDRQTEAFF

d_gene: .
j_gene: TRBJ1-1
abundance: .
v_gene: TRBV21-1
CDR3nt: TGTGCCAGCAACAAAGACAGTTCTGAAGCTTTCTTT
CDR3aa: CASNKDSSEAFF

d_gene: TRBD2
j_gene: TRBJ2-1
abundance: .
v_gene: TRBV28
CDR3nt: TGTGCCAGCAGTCCAGGACTAGCGGGGAGCCCCCATGAGCAGTTCTTC
CDR3aa: CASSPGLAGSPHEQFF

d_gene: .
j_gene: TRBJ2-2
abundance: .
v_gene: TRBV7-2
CDR3nt: TGTGCCAGCAGCGAGAGGGTAGCGAGCACCGGGGAGCTGTTTTTT
CDR3aa: CASSERVASTGELFF

d_gene: TRBD2
j_gene: TRBJ2-1
abundance: .
v_gene: TRBV2
CDR3nt: TGTGCCAGCAACCGGGACGGGGGGGATGAGCAGTTCTTC
CDR3aa: CASNRDGGDEQFF

d_gene: TRBD1
j_gene: TRBJ1-4
abundance: .
v_gene: TRBV2
CDR3nt: TGTGCCAGCAGGACAGGGGGAATTGGTACGGCTAATGAAAAACTGTTTTTT
CDR3aa: CASRTGGIGTANEKLFF

d_gene: .
j_gene: TRBJ1-2
abundance: .
v_gene: TRBV29-1
CDR3nt: TGCAGCGCGGCAGGAACTAACTATGGCTACACCTTC
CDR3aa: CSAAGTNYGYTF

d_gene: .
j_gene: TRBJ2-3
abundance: once
v_gene: TRBV2
CDR3nt: TGTGCCAGCAGTGAACTTTATACGCAGTATTTT
CDR3aa: CASSELYTQYF